In its sample, the clone carrying this T cell receptor beta chain was seen once. Its cognate antigen is unknown. The data originate from a study of blood T cells in healthy people across ages. At the level of the study: About one barcoded beta molecule was captured per two T cells (by template switching). Overall study results and limits: It was held that diversity estimates obtained from one million T cells represented underestimates.

A sample-barcoded 5' primer and a J-beta primer mix were used in a second PCR of about 7 to 12 cycles. All cDNA molecules were each tagged by a template-switch adaptor with 12 random nucleotides. TCRdb reprocessed the 5' RACE reads via MiXCR and lists one record per CDR3 protein. The sample consists of more than 1,400,000 distinct CDR3 sequences, around 39% of them appearing once. Germline CDR1 is KGHSH and CDR2 is LQKENI. Trimming pared 11 bases from V and 3 bases from J, leaving 20 bases between. The CDR3 is made up of 15 amino acids. The sample consisted of blood. J is TRBJ1-5 and V is TRBV18; no clear D. This sequence originates from a woman in her late teens or twenties in good health. The CDR3 region has the DNA TGTGCCTCCTCACCCTCCAACAGCTTCAATCAGCCCCAGCATTTT. It specifies CASSPSNSFNQPQHF.